This is a list of T cell receptor beta chains from one sample in a study of cytomegalovirus exposure and HLA in healthy donors. The method was immunoSEQ multiplex PCR; TCRdb's version includes in-frame clones alone and lacks a portion of them. The table records some 120,000 clones, around 86% of them present only once. The material sequenced was PBMCs. Receptor source: a woman aged 25 to 39 in good health and CMV-seronegative. Both conserved end residues are part of each CDR3. D genes are given only for firm matches. Clone size appears in some rows only: once, few, many, or a class for an expanded clone.

V: TRBV7-9
D: TRBD2
J: TRBJ2-7
size: .
CDR3: CASSSPGTSGRGYEQYF
DNA: TGTGCCAGCAGCTCCCCCGGGACTAGCGGGAGAGGCTACGAGCAGTACTTC

V: TRBV7-3
D: .
J: TRBJ1-1
size: .
CDR3: CASSARGSRKNTEAFF
DNA: TGTGCCAGCAGCGCCCGGGGGTCAAGGAAGAACACTGAAGCTTTCTTT

V: TRBV18
D: TRBD2
J: TRBJ2-1
size: .
CDR3: CASSPLAGALYNEQFF
DNA: TGTGCCAGCTCACCCCTAGCGGGAGCCCTCTACAATGAGCAGTTCTTC

V: TRBV11-3
D: TRBD2
J: TRBJ2-1
size: once
CDR3: CASSLARGEAGGSYNEQFF
DNA: TGTGCCAGCAGCTTAGCGAGGGGGGAGGCGGGAGGCTCCTACAATGAGCAGTTCTTC

V: TRBV28
D: .
J: TRBJ1-4
size: .
CDR3: CASSVVGGAPEKLFF
DNA: TGTGCCAGCAGTGTAGTCGGGGGGGCACCAGAAAAACTGTTTTTT

V: TRBV5-4
D: TRBD1
J: TRBJ2-7
size: .
CDR3: CARTGGYEQYF
DNA: TGTGCCAGGACAGGGGGCTACGAGCAGTACTTC

V: TRBV5-1
D: TRBD1
J: TRBJ1-5
size: .
CDR3: CASSFTGAQPQHF
DNA: TGCGCCAGCAGCTTTACAGGGGCCCAGCCCCAGCATTTT

V: TRBV13
D: TRBD1
J: TRBJ2-7
size: .
CDR3: CASSSHHRGLSTRTRRYEQYF
DNA: TGTGCCAGCAGCTCACACCACAGGGGGCTGTCTACGAGGACTAGGAGGTACGAGCAGTACTTC

V: TRBV6-5
D: .
J: TRBJ2-1
size: .
CDR3: CASRTGFQSYNEQFF
DNA: TGTGCCAGCAGGACGGGATTCCAGTCCTACAATGAGCAGTTCTTC

V: TRBV28
D: .
J: TRBJ2-2
size: .
CDR3: CASIPGVAGELFF
DNA: TGTGCCAGCATCCCAGGGGTAGCTGGGGAGCTGTTTTTT

V: TRBV2
D: .
J: TRBJ2-7
size: .
CDR3: CASSESNSGSYEQYF
DNA: TGTGCCAGCAGTGAAAGTAATAGCGGTTCCTACGAGCAGTACTTC

V: TRBV9
D: .
J: TRBJ2-2
size: .
CDR3: CASSVVPLNLDTGELFF
DNA: TGTGCCAGCAGCGTAGTCCCACTAAATCTTGACACCGGGGAGCTGTTTTTT

V: TRBV2
D: .
J: TRBJ1-5
size: .
CDR3: CASNRVSNQPQHF
DNA: TGTGCCAGCAACAGGGTGAGCAATCAGCCCCAGCATTTT

V: TRBV28
D: .
J: TRBJ1-2
size: .
CDR3: CASSLTGTSDGYTF
DNA: TGTGCCAGCAGTCTGACCGGGACATCGGATGGCTACACCTTC

V: TRBV5-4
D: .
J: TRBJ1-5
size: .
CDR3: CASSFSGRGIANQPQHF
DNA: TGTGCCAGCAGCTTCTCCGGAAGGGGTATTGCCAATCAGCCCCAGCATTTT

V: TRBV4-3
D: .
J: TRBJ1-5
size: few
CDR3: CASSQDPGNQPQHF
DNA: TGCGCCAGCAGCCAAGACCCAGGGAATCAGCCCCAGCATTTT

V: TRBV11-2
D: .
J: TRBJ2-5
size: once
CDR3: CASSPEGTKKETQYF
DNA: TGTGCCAGCAGCCCCGAGGGGACAAAGAAAGAGACCCAGTACTTC

V: TRBV4-1
D: .
J: TRBJ2-2
size: .
CDR3: CASSQDGRDNTGELFF
DNA: TGCGCCAGCAGCCAAGATGGCAGGGATAACACCGGGGAGCTGTTTTTT

V: TRBV11-3
D: TRBD1
J: TRBJ2-1
size: .
CDR3: CASSLTGVNEQFF
DNA: TGTGCCAGCAGCTTAACAGGGGTCAATGAGCAGTTCTTC

V: TRBV7-2
D: TRBD1
J: TRBJ1-1
size: .
CDR3: CASSFPGTGATEAFF
DNA: TGTGCCAGCAGCTTCCCCGGGACAGGGGCCACTGAAGCTTTCTTT

V: TRBV29-1
D: TRBD2
J: TRBJ2-1
size: few
CDR3: CSVAGTRIGNEQFF
DNA: TGCAGCGTTGCCGGGACTAGAATCGGTAATGAGCAGTTCTTC

V: TRBV6-4
D: .
J: TRBJ1-2
size: .
CDR3: CASSEEQGNDYGYTF
DNA: TGTGCCAGCAGTGAGGAACAGGGAAACGACTATGGCTACACCTTC

V: TRBV19
D: .
J: TRBJ1-1
size: .
CDR3: CASSIDHSNTEAFF
DNA: TGTGCCAGTAGTATAGATCATTCGAACACTGAAGCTTTCTTT

V: TRBV11-2
D: TRBD2
J: TRBJ2-5
size: .
CDR3: CASSSGLGREGHQETQYF
DNA: TGTGCCAGCAGCTCGGGACTAGGGCGGGAGGGCCATCAAGAGACCCAGTACTTC

V: TRBV7-6
D: TRBD1
J: TRBJ1-3
size: .
CDR3: CASSRTNYRGPDSGNTIYF
DNA: TGTGCCAGCAGCCGAACTAACTACAGGGGGCCAGACTCTGGAAACACCATATATTTT

V: TRBV29-1
D: .
J: TRBJ2-3
size: few
CDR3: CSVVGGSTDTQYF
DNA: TGCAGCGTTGTCGGGGGTAGCACAGATACGCAGTATTTT

V: TRBV7-2
D: TRBD2
J: TRBJ2-3
size: .
CDR3: CASSFNSGSDTQYF
DNA: TGTGCCAGCAGCTTTAATAGCGGGAGTGATACGCAGTATTTT

V: TRBV10-1
D: TRBD2
J: TRBJ2-7
size: .
CDR3: CAPNGEDLAGGISYEQYF
DNA: TGCGCCCCCAACGGGGAGGATCTAGCGGGAGGTATCTCCTACGAGCAGTACTTC

V: TRBV7-9
D: TRBD1
J: TRBJ2-7
size: .
CDR3: CASSLLGQGSGEQYF
DNA: TGTGCCAGCAGCTTATTGGGACAGGGATCCGGGGAGCAGTACTTC

V: TRBV2
D: .
J: TRBJ2-7
size: .
CDR3: CASRSRASYEQYF
DNA: TGTGCCAGCAGATCGAGGGCCTCCTACGAGCAGTACTTC

V: TRBV30
D: .
J: TRBJ1-5
size: .
CDR3: CAWSVLGNQPQHF
DNA: TGTGCCTGGAGTGTCCTTGGCAATCAGCCCCAGCATTTT

V: TRBV19
D: TRBD2
J: TRBJ2-3
size: once
CDR3: CASIGLGTDTQYF
DNA: TGTGCCAGTATCGGACTAGGCACAGATACGCAGTATTTT

V: TRBV5-4
D: .
J: TRBJ2-5
size: .
CDR3: CASSLEGAKTQYF
DNA: TGTGCCAGCAGCTTGGAGGGAGCGAAGACCCAGTACTTC

V: TRBV5-6
D: .
J: TRBJ1-1
size: .
CDR3: CASTLGGNTEAFF
DNA: TGTGCCAGCACCCTGGGAGGGAACACTGAAGCTTTCTTT

V: TRBV19
D: .
J: TRBJ2-5
size: .
CDR3: CASSPRDGVLQETQYF
DNA: TGTGCCAGTAGTCCCCGGGATGGGGTCCTCCAAGAGACCCAGTACTTC

V: TRBV7-2
D: TRBD2
J: TRBJ2-3
size: .
CDR3: CASTLAGGLDTQYF
DNA: TGTGCCAGCACCTTAGCGGGAGGTTTGGATACGCAGTATTTT

V: TRBV7-3
D: TRBD2
J: TRBJ2-7
size: .
CDR3: CASSPGGAGGTYEQYF
DNA: TGTGCCAGCAGCCCCGGGGGAGCGGGAGGTACCTACGAGCAGTACTTC

V: TRBV5-6
D: TRBD1
J: TRBJ2-3
size: .
CDR3: CASSLRTGSTDTQYF
DNA: TGTGCCAGCAGCTTGCGGACAGGGTCAACAGATACGCAGTATTTT

V: TRBV27
D: .
J: TRBJ2-2
size: .
CDR3: CASREPTNTGELFF
DNA: TGTGCCAGCAGAGAACCTACGAACACCGGGGAGCTGTTTTTT

V: TRBV5-1
D: TRBD1
J: TRBJ2-2
size: .
CDR3: CASSLEQGATGELFF
DNA: TGCGCCAGCAGCTTGGAACAGGGGGCCACCGGGGAGCTGTTTTTT

V: TRBV7-2
D: TRBD2
J: TRBJ2-2
size: .
CDR3: CASGRGTSGRTGELFF
DNA: TGTGCCAGCGGACGAGGGACTAGCGGGCGCACCGGGGAGCTGTTTTTT

V: TRBV12-5
D: .
J: TRBJ1-2
size: .
CDR3: CASGLVHQGVRGYTF
DNA: TGTGCTAGTGGTTTGGTACATCAGGGTGTACGTGGCTACACCTTC

V: TRBV11-3
D: .
J: TRBJ2-5
size: .
CDR3: CASSLGQGQETQYF
DNA: TGTGCCAGCAGCTTAGGGCAGGGCCAAGAGACCCAGTACTTC

V: TRBV5-4
D: TRBD2
J: TRBJ2-3
size: .
CDR3: CASSLSGASTDTQYF
DNA: TGTGCCAGCAGCTTGAGCGGGGCTAGCACAGATACGCAGTATTTT

V: TRBV5-4
D: TRBD1
J: TRBJ1-1
size: .
CDR3: CASSLAGTGYDGTEAFF
DNA: TGTGCCAGCAGCTTGGCGGGGACAGGGTACGATGGTACTGAAGCTTTCTTT

V: TRBV28
D: TRBD1
J: TRBJ2-7
size: .
CDR3: CASSPLRDSKKGVYEQYF
DNA: TGTGCCAGCAGTCCTCTCCGGGACAGCAAAAAGGGGGTCTACGAGCAGTACTTC